This TCR beta chain was retrieved from a study of PD-L1 blockade in urothelial cancer. For the study at large: Bladder-origin urothelial cancer in males described about 90% of the 29 patients.

Germline V CDR1 and CDR2: MNHEY, SVGAGI. The CDR3 extends over 16 amino acids. V was trimmed by 2 bases and J by 4 bases, leaving 15 bases between them. Sequencing was performed with immunoSEQ multiplex PCR; in TCRdb, only in-frame clones are kept and a portion is missing. The sample consists of roughly 36,000 clones, roughly 91% of them appearing once. This clonotype originated in a man between 60 and 75 years old with urothelial cancer. The starting material was PBMCs, obtained around atezolizumab (anti-PD-L1) treatment. The chain couples TRBV6-5 to TRBJ2-1; D might be TRBD2 (6 bases). The CDR3 DNA reads TGTGCCAGCAGTTACCAAGCGGGTCGCATGTACAATGAGCAGTTCTTC. This codes for CASSYQAGRMYNEQFF.